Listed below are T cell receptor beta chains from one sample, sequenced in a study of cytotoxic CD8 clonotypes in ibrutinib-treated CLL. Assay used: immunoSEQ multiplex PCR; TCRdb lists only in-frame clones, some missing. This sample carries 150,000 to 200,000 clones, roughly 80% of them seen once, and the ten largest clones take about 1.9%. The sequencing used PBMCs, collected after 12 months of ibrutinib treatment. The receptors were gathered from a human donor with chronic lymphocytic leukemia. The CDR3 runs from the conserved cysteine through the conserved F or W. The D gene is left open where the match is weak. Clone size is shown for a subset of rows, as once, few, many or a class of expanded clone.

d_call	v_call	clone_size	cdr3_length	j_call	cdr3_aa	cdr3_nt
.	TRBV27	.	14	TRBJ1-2	CASSLSARVYGYTF	TGTGCCAGCAGTTTATCGGCCAGGGTCTATGGCTACACCTTC
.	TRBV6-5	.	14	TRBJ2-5	CASRTEGGRETQYF	TGTGCCAGCAGAACCGAGGGGGGTCGGGAGACCCAGTACTTC
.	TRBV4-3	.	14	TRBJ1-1	CASSQFKDTTRAFF	TGCGCCAGCAGCCAATTTAAGGACACCACTAGAGCTTTCTTT
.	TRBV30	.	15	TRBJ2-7	CAWSGSKASSYEQYF	TGTGCCTGGAGTGGGTCGAAGGCTAGCTCCTACGAGCAGTACTTC
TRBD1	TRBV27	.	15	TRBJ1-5	CASSNIGQVNQPQHF	TGTGCCAGCAGCAATATCGGACAGGTCAATCAGCCCCAGCATTTT
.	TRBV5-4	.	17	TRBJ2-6	CASSLPSTPSGANVLTF	TGTGCCAGCAGCTTGCCTTCCACCCCTTCTGGGGCCAACGTCCTGACTTTC
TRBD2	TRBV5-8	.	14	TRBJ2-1	CASSLDSSGGRQFF	TGTGCCAGCAGCTTGGATTCGAGCGGGGGGCGGCAGTTCTTC
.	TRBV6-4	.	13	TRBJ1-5	CASSREGNQPQHF	TGTGCCAGCAGCCGAGAAGGCAATCAGCCCCAGCATTTT
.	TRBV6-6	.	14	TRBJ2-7	CASSYAGASGEQYF	TGTGCCAGCAGTTACGCAGGGGCGAGCGGCGAGCAGTACTTC
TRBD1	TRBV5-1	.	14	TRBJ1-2	CATQAGTGVDGYTF	TGCGCCACCCAGGCGGGGACAGGGGTCGATGGCTACACCTTC
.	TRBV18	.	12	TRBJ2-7	CASSAEHSEQYF	TGTGCCAGCTCCGCCGAGCACAGCGAGCAGTACTTC
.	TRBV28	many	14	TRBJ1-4	CASSLSGSREKLFF	TGTGCCAGCAGTTTATCGGGGTCCCGGGAAAAACTGTTTTTT
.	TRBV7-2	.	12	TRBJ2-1	CASSHDSNEQFF	TGTGCCAGCAGCCACGACAGCAATGAGCAGTTCTTC
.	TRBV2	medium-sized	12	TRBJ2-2	CASRADTGELFF	TGTGCCAGCAGGGCAGACACCGGGGAGCTGTTTTTT
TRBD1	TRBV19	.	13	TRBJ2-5	CASSIGRGETQYF	TGTGCCAGTAGTATCGGCAGGGGGGAGACCCAGTACTTC
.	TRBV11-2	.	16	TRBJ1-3	CASSLVGPLSGNTIYF	TGTGCCAGCAGCTTAGTCGGGCCGCTCTCTGGAAACACCATATATTTT
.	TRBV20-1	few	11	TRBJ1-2	CSAQKNYGYTF	TGCAGTGCACAGAAAAACTATGGCTACACCTTC
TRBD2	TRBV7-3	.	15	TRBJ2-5	CASSFQAGGAETQYF	TGTGCCAGCAGCTTTCAGGCCGGGGGGGCGGAGACCCAGTACTTC
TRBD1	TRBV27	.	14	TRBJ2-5	CASRTTGVGETQYF	TGTGCCAGCAGGACTACAGGGGTAGGAGAGACCCAGTACTTC
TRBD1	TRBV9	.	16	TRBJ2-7	CASSVAVGQGIYEQYF	TGTGCCAGCAGCGTAGCCGTGGGACAGGGAATTTACGAGCAGTACTTC
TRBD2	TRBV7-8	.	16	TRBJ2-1	CASSLARDYQWHEQFF	TGTGCCAGCAGCTTAGCGCGGGACTACCAATGGCATGAGCAGTTCTTC
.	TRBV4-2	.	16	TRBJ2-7	CASSQEMRAVAYEQYF	TGTGCCAGCAGCCAAGAGATGCGAGCGGTGGCCTACGAGCAGTACTTC
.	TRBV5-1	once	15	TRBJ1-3	CASGKDGTLANTIYF	TGCGCCAGCGGAAAAGACGGGACTCTGGCAAACACCATATATTTT
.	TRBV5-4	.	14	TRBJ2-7	CASSLAGAVYEQYF	TGTGCCAGCAGCTTGGCGGGAGCGGTTTACGAGCAGTACTTC
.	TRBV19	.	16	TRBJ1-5	CASSDGGLSLNQPQHF	TGTGCCAGTTCCGATGGTGGCTTGTCTCTCAATCAGCCCCAGCATTTT
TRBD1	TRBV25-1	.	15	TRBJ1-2	CASSVPGQGGYGYTF	TGTGCCAGCAGTGTACCGGGACAGGGAGGGTATGGCTACACCTTC
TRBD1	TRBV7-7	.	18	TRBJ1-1	CASSYPRDRLLPNTEAFF	TGTGCCAGCAGCTACCCCCGGGACAGGCTTCTTCCGAACACTGAAGCTTTCTTT
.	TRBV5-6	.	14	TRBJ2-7	CASSPRWGSYEQYF	TGTGCCAGCAGCCCGCGGTGGGGCTCCTACGAGCAGTACTTC